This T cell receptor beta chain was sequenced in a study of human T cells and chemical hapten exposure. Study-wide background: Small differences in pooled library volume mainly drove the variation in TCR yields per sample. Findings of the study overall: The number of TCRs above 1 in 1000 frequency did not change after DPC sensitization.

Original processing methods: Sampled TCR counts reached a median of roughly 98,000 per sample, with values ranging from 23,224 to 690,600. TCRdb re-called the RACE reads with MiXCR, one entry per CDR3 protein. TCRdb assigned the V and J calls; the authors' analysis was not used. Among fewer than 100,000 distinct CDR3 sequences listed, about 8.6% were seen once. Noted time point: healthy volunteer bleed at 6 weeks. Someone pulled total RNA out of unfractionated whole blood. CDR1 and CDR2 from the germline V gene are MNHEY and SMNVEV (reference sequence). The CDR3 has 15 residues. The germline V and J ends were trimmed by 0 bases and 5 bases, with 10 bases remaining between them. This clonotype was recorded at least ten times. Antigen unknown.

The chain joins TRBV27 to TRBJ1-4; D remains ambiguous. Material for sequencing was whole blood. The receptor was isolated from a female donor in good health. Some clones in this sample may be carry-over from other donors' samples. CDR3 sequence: CASSLSVIQNEKLFF. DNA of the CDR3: TGTGCCAGCAGTTTATCCGTTATTCAAAATGAAAAACTGTTTTTT.